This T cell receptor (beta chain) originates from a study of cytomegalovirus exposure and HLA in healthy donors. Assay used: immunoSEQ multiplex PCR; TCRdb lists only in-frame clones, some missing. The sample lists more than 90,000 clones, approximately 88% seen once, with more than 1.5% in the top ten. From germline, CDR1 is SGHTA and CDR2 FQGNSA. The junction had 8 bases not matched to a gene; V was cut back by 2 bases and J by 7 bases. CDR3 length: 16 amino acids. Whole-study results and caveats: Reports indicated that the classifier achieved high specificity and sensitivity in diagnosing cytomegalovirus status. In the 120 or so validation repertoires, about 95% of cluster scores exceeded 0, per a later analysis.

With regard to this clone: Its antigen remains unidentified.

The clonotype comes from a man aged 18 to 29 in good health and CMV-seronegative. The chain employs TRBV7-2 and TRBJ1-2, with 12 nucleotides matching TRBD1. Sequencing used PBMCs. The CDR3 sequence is CASSLMAGTGGFGYTF. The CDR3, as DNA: TGTGCCAGCAGCTTAATGGCCGGGACAGGGGGCTTTGGCTACACCTTC.